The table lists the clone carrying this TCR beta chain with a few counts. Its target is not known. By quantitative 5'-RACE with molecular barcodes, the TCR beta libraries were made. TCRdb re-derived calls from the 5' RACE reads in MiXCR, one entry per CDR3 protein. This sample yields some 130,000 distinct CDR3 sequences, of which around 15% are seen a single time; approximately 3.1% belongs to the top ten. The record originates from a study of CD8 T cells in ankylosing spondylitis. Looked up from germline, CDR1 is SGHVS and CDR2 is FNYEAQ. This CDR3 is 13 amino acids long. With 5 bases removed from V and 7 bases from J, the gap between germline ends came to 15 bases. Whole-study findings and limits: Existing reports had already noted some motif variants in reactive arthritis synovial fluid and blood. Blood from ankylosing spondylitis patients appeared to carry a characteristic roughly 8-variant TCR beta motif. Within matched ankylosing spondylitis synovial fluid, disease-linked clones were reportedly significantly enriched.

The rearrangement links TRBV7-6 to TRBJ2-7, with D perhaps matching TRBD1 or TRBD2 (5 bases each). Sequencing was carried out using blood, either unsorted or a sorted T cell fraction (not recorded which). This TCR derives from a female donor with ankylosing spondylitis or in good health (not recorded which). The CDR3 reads CASSQWDGLEQYF. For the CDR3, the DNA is TGTGCCAGCAGCCAATGGGACGGACTGGAGCAGTACTTC.